This entry features one T cell receptor (beta chain) sequence. A much bigger clone sits one base away, suggesting this may be a read error. These data belong to a study of blood T cells in healthy people across ages. The CDR3 extends over 16 amino acids. Germline V gene data show CDR1 as SGHTA and CDR2 as FQGNSA. For the second PCR, which ran for about 7 to 12 cycles, a sample-barcoded 5' primer and a J-beta primer mix were used. TCRdb re-derived calls from the 5' RACE reads in MiXCR, one entry per CDR3 protein. This sample carries some 1.5 million distinct CDR3 sequences, roughly 27% of them seen once, and the ten largest clones take more than 6%.

The chain joins TRBV7-2 to TRBJ2-7, with 8 bases aligning to TRBD1. This TCR came from a woman aged 30 to 39 in good health. Input material: blood. The CDR3 loop reads CASSSRQGLRYYEQNF. Written as DNA, the CDR3 is TGTGCCAGCAGCTCGAGACAGGGGTTGAGATACTACGAGCAGAACTTC.